This entry concerns a single T cell receptor beta chain. The table lists this clone with many counts. There is no known antigen for this receptor. No base quality information exists; no much larger clone differs at one position. Including cysteine and phenylalanine, the CDR3 has 17 amino acids. Only the CDR3 region is kept as DNA, spanning 51 bases read in frame from base 1. CDR1 and CDR2, looked up from the germline V gene, are SGDLS and YYNGEE. V is cut back by 4 bases and J by 0 bases, with 7 bases in the junction unmatched. This specimen belongs to a study of beta chain features in type 1 diabetes (dated 2018 in TCRdb). Study-wide context: Mean age, gender distribution, total cell number and subset yield were not different between patients and healthy donors. A total of 85 million to 140 million sorted cells were examined across all samples, and the number of cells per subset was strongly correlated with RNA yield. Regulatory and stem cell-like memory subsets were isolated from only 8 patients and about eight healthy donors, whereas naive and central memory subsets came from all 28 donors. The study compared the TCRB repertoires of sorted circulating CD4+ T cell subsets in recently diagnosed type 1 diabetes patients with those in matched healthy donors.

Each donor gave one peripheral blood draw, approximately 110 mL on average, collected into heparinised tubes. Using a panel that included CD45RO, CCR7, CD25, CD127, CD95 and CD27, naive, central memory, regulatory and stem cell-like memory CD4+ T cells were sorted on a BD FACSAria II. Every sorted population had a purity above 95%. Right away, PBMCs were isolated by Lymphoprep density gradient centrifugation and were stained directly, with no culture step. To minimize batch effects, samples were stained and sorted in pairs, one healthy donor with one patient per experiment. What the study reported, not specific to this receptor: In all four CD4+ subsets, TCRB CDR3 length was moderately but significantly shorter in type 1 diabetes patients. At VDJ recombination sites, type 1 diabetes patients had fewer insertions and more deleted nucleotides, which implies abnormalities in thymic rearrangement. HLA sub-analyses involved small numbers of individuals, so any influence of HLA type on TCRB rearrangement remained unresolved. Because cDNA was sequenced instead of genomic DNA, activated cells with high expression could be over-represented, although the groups did not differ in activation or CD3 levels. Naive, central memory and regulatory TCRB repertoires appeared to be more similar among patients than among healthy donors. PCR might favor shorter templates, but patient and control samples were amplified and corrected together, so any skew would affect both groups equally.

The High Capacity cDNA Reverse Transcription Kit was used to reverse transcribe all of the isolated RNA, meaning that expressed TCRB transcripts were what got sequenced. Naive, central memory and regulatory T cell samples underwent deep immunoSEQ sequencing, averaging around 4 million total reads per sample. Sorted cells were lysed in RLT buffer and RNA was extracted with DNase-treated RNeasy Micro or Mini kits, depending on cell number. To prevent cross-contamination, each cell subset was processed individually, whereas patient and healthy donor samples were processed jointly. The immunoSEQ multiplex PCR was used to amplify TCRB sequences from cDNA, yielding 87-bp fragments that span the CDR3 region. Sequencing of the amplicons was done on the Illumina HiSeq platform. On the study's bioinformatics: Synthetic template baselines were used to correct PCR bias computationally, reads within Hamming distance 2 were collapsed, and singletons that could not be merged were discarded. Reads were aligned to IMGT to assign V, D and J genes, CDR3 length, and insertions or deletions at six rearrangement sites. Within each subset, clonotype counts were normalized to the number of sorted cells before true diversity and Gini coefficients were calculated with the tcR R package. Repertoire sharing was quantified using the overlap coefficient calculated on TCRB nucleotide sequences. In TCRdb, the immuneACCESS table is reduced to in-frame sequences with V and J assigned. These tables do not hold every clone; where another copy was compared, an unresolved V gene accounts for under half, and the others remain unexplained. That table supplies the V and J calls and clone size; D and trimming were determined from the DNA. This sample comprises around 320,000 clones, 11% to 15% of them detected only once. The ten largest account for approximately 6.7% of the sample.

Recombination linked TRBV9 to TRBJ2-6; TRBD1 fits 7 bases in the junction. What was sequenced was central memory CD4+ T cells from blood. The TCR originated in a man aged 25 to 40 in good health. CDR3 reads: CASSKGAPGSGANVLTF. The DNA sequence follows: TGTGCCAGCAGCAAGGGGGCGCCTGGCTCTGGGGCCAACGTCCTGACTTTC.